Presented here are 28 T cell receptor beta chains from one specimen sequenced in a study of beta chain features in type 1 diabetes. Expressed TCRB transcripts got sequenced, as all isolated RNA was reverse transcribed. Profiling relied on immunoSEQ multiplex PCR, and the TCRdb table lists in-frame clones only, not all of them. The table records about 250,000 clones, about 14% of them present only once. Input material: naive CD4+ T cells from blood. The receptors stem from a woman aged 40 to 50 in good health.

The rearrangement links TRBV19 to TRBJ1-2, with 7 bases that match TRBD1. V trimming: 5 bases; J trimming: 4 bases; junction bases outside the gene matches: 4. The CDR3 consists of 13 residues. Germline V gene lookup returns CDR1 LNHDA and CDR2 SQIVND (reference sequence). DNA of the CDR3: TGTGCCAGTAGTGCAAGACAGGGCTATGGCTACACCTTC. It encodes CASSARQGYGYTF.

The V gene is TRBV5-1, the J gene TRBJ1-2, with unresolved D. Germline V CDR1 and CDR2: SGHRS, YFSETQ. The V gene lost 0 bases and the J gene lost 4 bases, with 4 bases spanning the gap. The CDR3 consists of 12 residues. CDR3 sequence (DNA): TGCGCCAGCAGCTTGGATATCTATGGCTACACCTTC. It translates to CASSLDIYGYTF.

This clone was detected only a few times. V usage is TRBV23-1 and J usage is TRBJ1-2, with 11 bases fitting TRBD1. TRBV23-1 is designated an ORF whose function remains uncertain. V lost 4 bases, J lost 2 bases, and 15 bases stayed unmatched. The CDR3 runs to 19 residues. CDR3 coding DNA: TGCGCCAGCAGTCTGGTATCCCGGGACAGGGGGAACTCCAACTATGGCTACACCTTC. Amino acid sequence: CASSLVSRDRGNSNYGYTF.

The V and J genes are TRBV4-2 and TRBJ1-2; 8 nucleotides align to TRBD1. This CDR3 has 14 amino acids. In germline, CDR1 is LGHNA, CDR2 YNFKEQ. Germline trimming cut 1 base from V and 8 bases from J; bases unmatched to any gene: 6. CDR3 in amino acids: CASSQGRGPWGYTF. In DNA, the CDR3 is TGTGCCAGCAGCCAAGGCAGGGGGCCGTGGGGCTACACCTTC.

V usage is TRBV19 and J usage is TRBJ1-1; 7 bases map to TRBD1. CDR3 length: 14 amino acids. Germline V CDR1 and CDR2: LNHDA, SQIVND (reference sequence). Trimming removed 6 bases from V and 3 bases from J; junction bases left unmatched: 7. CDR3 region: CASSAIGQDTEAFF. For the CDR3, the DNA is TGTGCCAGTAGCGCGATAGGACAGGACACTGAAGCTTTCTTT. Full variable domain (outside the CDR3, taken from reference TRBV19 and TRBJ1-1): DGGITQSPKYLFRKEGQNVTLSCEQNLNHDAMYWYRQDPGQGLRLIYYSQIVNDFQKGDIAEGYSVSREKKESFPLTVTSAQKNPTAFYLCASSAIGQDTEAFFGQGTRLTVV.

This clone occurred a few times. The chain has TRBV5-1 and TRBJ2-3, with D possibly being TRBD1 (6 bases). With 0 bases removed from V and 1 base from J, the gap between germline ends came to 12 bases. Germline CDR1 is SGHRS and CDR2 is YFSETQ. There are 16 residues in the CDR3. The chain's CDR3 is CASSLDYRARTDTQYF. The CDR3 DNA follows: TGCGCCAGCAGCTTGGATTACAGGGCGCGCACAGATACGCAGTATTTT. Full variable domain (missing parts from reference TRBV5-1 and TRBJ2-3): KAGVTQTPRYLIKTRGQQVTLSCSPISGHRSVSWYQQTPGQGLQFLFEYFSETQRNKGNFPGRFSGRQFSNSRSEMNVSTLELGDSALYLCASSLDYRARTDTQYFGPGTRLTVL.

This clone came up many times. V usage is TRBV4-2 and J usage is TRBJ2-7; D not certain. Per the germline V gene, CDR1 is LGHNA and CDR2 is YNFKEQ. CDR3 size: 14 residues. With 0 bases removed from V and 6 bases from J, the gap between germline ends came to 12 bases. CDR3 sequence (DNA): TGTGCCAGCAGCCAAGATCGCCTGTGGGCCGAGCAGTACTTC. Translating it yields CASSQDRLWAEQYF.

This clone showed up just a few times. The chain joins TRBV5-1 to TRBJ1-6; maybe TRBD1 (5 bases). This CDR3 comprises 15 residues. Germline loops: CDR1 SGHRS, CDR2 YFSETQ. V was shortened by 4 bases and J by 5 bases, with 13 bases between the two germline ends. In nucleotides, the CDR3 is TGCGCCAGCAGCGGAGGGGAGAGGGATAATTCACCCCTCCACTTT. As protein: CASSGGERDNSPLHF. Variable domain in full (rest from reference TRBV5-1 and TRBJ1-6): KAGVTQTPRYLIKTRGQQVTLSCSPISGHRSVSWYQQTPGQGLQFLFEYFSETQRNKGNFPGRFSGRQFSNSRSEMNVSTLELGDSALYLCASSGGERDNSPLHFGNGTRLTVT.

This clone came up a few times. The chain joins TRBV5-6 to TRBJ2-3, with 8 bases fitting TRBD2. V lost 1 base to trimming and J lost 1 base; unmatched junction nucleotides: 8. The CDR3 totals 17 residues. The germline CDR1 and CDR2 sequences are SGHDT and YYEEEE. DNA of the CDR3: TGTGCCAGCAGCTTGTCTAGCGGGCCCCTCGGCACAGATACGCAGTATTTT. Its translation: CASSLSSGPLGTDTQYF.

This clone was counted a few times. The genes are TRBV7-2 and TRBJ2-3; 11 bases are a match to TRBD1. Per germline, CDR1 SGHTA and CDR2 FQGNSA. Trimming cost V 4 bases and J 6 bases; bases outside gene matches: 6. The CDR3 has 15 amino acids. The CDR3 region is CASSSPDRGLDTQYF. CDR3 nucleotides: TGTGCCAGCAGCTCCCCGGACAGGGGGCTTGATACGCAGTATTTT.

This clone was seen more than once but under ten times. V is TRBV5-4 and J is TRBJ1-2, with D maybe TRBD1 (5 bases). The CDR3 loop spans 13 amino acids. Germline CDR1 and CDR2: SGHNT and YYREEE (reference sequence). Deletions cut 9 bases from V and 6 bases from J, with 18 bases between. CDR3 sequence reads: CATRHRQVDGYTF. CDR3 DNA: TGTGCCACCCGGCACAGGCAGGTTGATGGCTACACCTTC. Full variable domain (outside the CDR3, taken from reference TRBV5-4 and TRBJ1-2): ETGVTQSPTHLIKTRGQQVTLRCSSQSGHNTVSWYQQALGQGPQFIFQYYREEENGRGNFPPRFSGLQFPNYSSELNVNALELDDSALYLCATRHRQVDGYTFGSGTRLTVV.

This rearrangement joins TRBV5-6 to TRBJ2-7, with 8 positions matching TRBD2. The CDR3 extends over 14 amino acids. After removal of 1 base from V and 2 bases from J, the junction contained 2 bases not matched to a gene. Germline CDR1 is SGHDT and CDR2 is YYEEEE. The CDR3 reads CASSLSGGTYEQYF. In DNA form, the CDR3 reads TGTGCCAGCAGCTTGTCGGGGGGGACCTACGAGCAGTACTTC.

V gene TRBV6-6 combines with J gene TRBJ2-5, with TRBD2 matching over 12 bases. Unmatched junction bases numbered 7, after V lost 9 bases and J lost 2 bases. The germline gives CDR1 MNHNY, CDR2 SVGAGI (reference sequence). The CDR3 length is 15 residues. CDR3 sequence (DNA): TGTGCCAGTGATCGACTAGCGGGGGAACAAGAGACCCAGTACTTC. This sequence encodes CASDRLAGEQETQYF.

This clone occurred a few times. The rearrangement joins TRBV18 to TRBJ1-4; unclear D gene. The CDR3 sequence is 16 residues long. Trimming shortened V by 4 bases and J by 6 bases, and 18 bases separated the two germline ends. Per the germline V gene, CDR1 is KGHSH and CDR2 is LQKENI. This CDR3 reads CASSLQRVWRDEKLFF. The CDR3 nucleotides read TGTGCCAGCTCACTTCAACGGGTTTGGAGGGATGAAAAACTGTTTTTT.

Only a few counts were recorded for this clone. The chain recombines TRBV5-4 with TRBJ1-4; D call uncertain. V dropped 0 bases and J dropped 5 bases, with 8 bases sitting between them. This CDR3 region has 14 residues. Looked up from germline, CDR1 is SGHNT and CDR2 is YYREEE (reference sequence). CDR3 sequence reads: CASSLAGLNEKLFF. CDR3 coding DNA: TGTGCCAGCAGCTTGGCCGGTCTCAATGAAAAACTGTTTTTT.

The chain uses TRBV6-5 and TRBJ2-7, with D perhaps TRBD1 (6 bases). Germline CDR1 reads MNHEY; CDR2 reads SVGAGI. This CDR3 contains 13 residues. Trimming removed 6 bases from V and 7 bases from J, with 16 bases in between. The CDR3 here is CASSINRDGEQYF. In DNA form, the CDR3 reads TGTGCCAGCAGCATAAACAGGGATGGAGAGCAGTACTTC.

The rearrangement joins TRBV6-6 to TRBJ1-3; 9 nucleotides line up with TRBD1. Unmatched junction bases numbered 4, after V lost 7 bases and J lost 0 bases. The CDR3 is 15 residues long. Germline CDR1 MNHNY, CDR2 SVGAGI (reference sequence). CDR3 nucleotide sequence: TGTGCCAGCACGGGACAGGGAAACTCTGGAAACACCATATATTTT. Amino acid sequence: CASTGQGNSGNTIYF.

The gene calls are TRBV6-5 and TRBJ2-5; D gene uncertain. With 2 bases removed from V and 5 bases from J, the gap between germline ends came to 6 bases. This CDR3 has 12 amino acids. In germline, CDR1 is MNHEY, CDR2 SVGAGI. CDR3 nucleotide sequence: TGTGCCAGCAGTTACCTCCGGGAGACCCAGTACTTC. This codes for CASSYLRETQYF.

This clone was recorded a few times. The V and J genes are TRBV6-6 and TRBJ1-5; TRBD1 matches 9 bases. V dropped 8 bases and J dropped 5; count of bases not matched to a gene: 1. The germline gives CDR1 MNHNY, CDR2 SVGAGI (reference sequence). This CDR3 has 12 residues. In DNA form, the CDR3 reads TGTGCCAGCGGGACAGGGCATCAGCCCCAGCATTTT. Translating gives CASGTGHQPQHF.

This chain uses TRBV4-3 with TRBJ2-3; no definite D call. Trimming removed 1 base at V and 0 bases at J, with 23 bases between. Germline lookup yields CDR1 LGHNA and CDR2 YSLEER. CDR3 size: 20 residues. In nucleotides, the CDR3 is TGCGCCAGCAGCCAAGTGTCAAGGTCTCGCGGCGGAACTAGCACAGATACGCAGTATTTT. As protein: CASSQVSRSRGGTSTDTQYF.

The sample holds a few counts of this clone. The gene calls are TRBV5-1 and TRBJ1-6; D is possibly TRBD1 (5 bases). CDR3 size: 13 residues. V lost 6 bases, J lost 8 bases, and 12 bases lay in between. Germline CDR1 SGHRS, CDR2 YFSETQ. The CDR3 protein is CASKEGRDSPLHF. For the CDR3, the DNA is TGCGCCAGCAAGGAGGGGCGAGATTCACCCCTCCACTTT.

This clone has only a few counts. The chain recombines TRBV6-6 with TRBJ1-6, with 10 bases fitting TRBD1. Germline loops: CDR1 MNHNY, CDR2 SVGAGI (reference sequence). The CDR3 contains 15 residues. With V trimmed by 0 bases and J by 10 bases, 3 bases remained unmatched. The CDR3 is CASSYSRTGGSPLHF. CDR3 coding DNA: TGTGCCAGCAGTTACTCGCGGACAGGGGGATCACCCCTCCACTTT.

This clone has only a few counts. V and J are TRBV9 and TRBJ2-1; 9 bases fit TRBD2. The CDR3 extends over 15 amino acids. CDR1 is SGDLS, CDR2 YYNGEE, per germline. J was trimmed by 3 bases and V by 3 bases; bases with no gene match: 4. CDR3 in DNA: TGTGCCAGCAGCGAGACTAGCGGAAACTACAATGAGCAGTTCTTC. Amino acid sequence: CASSETSGNYNEQFF.

This clone appeared a few times. V usage is TRBV18 and J usage is TRBJ2-3; the D gene is possibly TRBD2 (6 bases). The CDR3 consists of 15 residues. Germline V gives CDR1 KGHSH, CDR2 LQKENI. Trimming took 0 bases from V and 1 from J, leaving 8 bases between them. The CDR3 DNA follows: TGTGCCAGCTCACCACCGACGGGAGGCACAGATACGCAGTATTTT. Amino acids: CASSPPTGGTDTQYF. The whole variable domain, filled in from reference TRBV18 and TRBJ2-3, reads NAGVMQNPRHLVRRRGQEARLRCSPMKGHSHVYWYRQLPEEGLKFMVYLQKENIIDESGMPKERFSAEFPKEGPSILRIQQVVRGDSAAYFCASSPPTGGTDTQYFGPGTRLTVL.

This clone was observed a handful of times. The chain recombines TRBV7-2 with TRBJ2-2; 8 bases match TRBD2. The CDR3 runs 16 residues. Germline lookup yields CDR1 SGHTA and CDR2 FQGNSA. Trimming took 6 bases from V and 4 from J; bases not matched to a gene: 10. In DNA, the CDR3 is TGTGCCAGCAGGACTGCGGGGGGCGCGGGCACCGGGGAGCTGTTTTTT. It codes for CASRTAGGAGTGELFF. Drawing the rest from reference TRBV7-2 and TRBJ2-2, the complete variable domain is GAGVSQSPSNKVTEKGKDVELRCDPISGHTALYWYRQSLGQGLEFLIYFQGNSAPDKSGLPSDRFSAERTGGSVSTLTIQRTQQEDSAVYLCASRTAGGAGTGELFFGEGSRLTVL.

The V and J genes are TRBV6-1 and TRBJ2-7, with a tentative D call TRBD1 (5 bases). There are 15 residues in the CDR3. The V gene's germline CDR1 is MNHNS and CDR2 SASEGT. Trimming took 6 bases from V and 0 from J, leaving 15 bases between them. The CDR3 here is CASRDDRQYSYEQYF. CDR3 nucleotide sequence: TGTGCCAGCAGGGACGACAGACAATACTCCTACGAGCAGTACTTC.

The chain links TRBV19 to TRBJ1-4, with D hard to call. The germline V gene encodes CDR1 LNHDA and CDR2 SQIVND (reference sequence). Trimming pared 9 bases from V and 5 bases from J, leaving 19 bases between. CDR3 size: 15 residues. The CDR3 DNA follows: TGTGCCAGCGGCCCGGTAGCGGCGAAAAATGAAAAACTGTTTTTT. The encoded protein is CASGPVAAKNEKLFF. Full variable domain (missing parts from reference TRBV19 and TRBJ1-4): DGGITQSPKYLFRKEGQNVTLSCEQNLNHDAMYWYRQDPGQGLRLIYYSQIVNDFQKGDIAEGYSVSREKKESFPLTVTSAQKNPTAFYLCASGPVAAKNEKLFFGSGTQLSVL.

This clone was observed a handful of times. V usage is TRBV7-2 and J usage is TRBJ2-3; possible D gene TRBD2, 5 bases. Per the germline V gene, CDR1 is SGHTA and CDR2 is FQGNSA. The CDR3 consists of 15 residues. Trimming took 5 bases from V and 3 from J, leaving 15 bases between them. The CDR3 DNA reads TGTGCCAGCAGCCTCGGCGGGCCCCTAACAGATACGCAGTATTTT. Translating gives CASSLGGPLTDTQYF.